These 7 T cell receptor beta chains came from one sample sequenced in a study of technical replicates of blood from a handful of donors. Profiling relied on immunoSEQ multiplex PCR, and the TCRdb table lists in-frame clones only, not all of them. The data contain 75,000 to 90,000 clones, 96% of them singletons. The source material was T cells isolated from PBMCs. Receptor source: a human donor in good health.

The J gene is TRBJ2-2, the V gene TRBV28; possibly TRBD2 for D (5 bases). From germline, CDR1 is MDHEN and CDR2 SYDVKM. V gave up 3 bases and J gave up 4 bases, with 9 bases separating them. This CDR3 region has 14 residues. The CDR3 sequence is CASSFDYSTGELFF. Written as DNA, the CDR3 is TGTGCCAGCAGTTTTGACTACTCCACCGGGGAGCTGTTTTTT.

The rearrangement uses TRBV5-1 and TRBJ1-2; a weak D match, TRBD1 (6 bases). Looked up from germline, CDR1 is SGHRS and CDR2 is YFSETQ. The V end was cut by 4 bases, the J end by 1 base, with 17 bases between. The CDR3 loop spans 16 amino acids. The CDR3 loop is CASSQLPGGHNYGYTF. In DNA, the CDR3 is TGCGCCAGCAGCCAACTGCCGGGGGGCCATAACTATGGCTACACCTTC.

V gene TRBV29-1 combines with J gene TRBJ2-2; the match to TRBD1 covers 9 bases. The germline CDR1 and CDR2 sequences are SQVTM and ANQGSEA. V shed 6 bases and J 6 bases; nucleotides not matched to a gene: 2. The CDR3 is 12 residues long. The CDR3 is CSVGQGAGELFF. CDR3 in DNA: TGCAGCGTGGGACAGGGTGCCGGGGAGCTGTTTTTT.

The gene calls are TRBV4-3 and TRBJ2-7; 7 bases are shared with TRBD1. The trim removed 4 bases at V and 2 bases at J, leaving 11 bases unmatched. Germline lookup yields CDR1 LGHNA and CDR2 YSLEER. The CDR3 is made up of 16 amino acids. The DNA for the CDR3 is TGCGCCAGCAGCCCAAGGCGAGGGGGCTTAGCCTACGAGCAGTACTTC. Its translation: CASSPRRGGLAYEQYF.

The rearrangement uses TRBV15 and TRBJ1-5; 8 positions agree with TRBD1. Germline lookup yields CDR1 LNHNV and CDR2 YYDKDF (reference sequence). This CDR3 spans 23 amino acids. V was pared by 1 base and J by 5 bases, with 28 bases of the junction left unmatched. CDR3 sequence (DNA): TGTGCCACCAGCAGAGTGCGCAAGGTGACGGGGACAGGCGAAAGTTATATGGATCAGCCCCAGCATTTT. Translating it yields CATSRVRKVTGTGESYMDQPQHF.

The J gene is TRBJ1-2, the V gene TRBV27; 7 bases align to TRBD1. The germline gives CDR1 MNHEY, CDR2 SMNVEV (reference sequence). CDR3 size: 13 residues. V dropped 6 bases and J dropped 4; count of bases not matched to a gene: 5. The CDR3 nucleotides read TGTGCCAGCAGACCGACAGGGCCCTATGGCTACACCTTC. As protein: CASRPTGPYGYTF.

V gene TRBV28 combines with J gene TRBJ2-5, with TRBD2 matching over 8 bases. Germline CDR1 and CDR2: MDHEN and SYDVKM. This CDR3 is built from 15 residues. The V segment lost 5 bases and the J segment 0 bases; nucleotides outside the gene matches: 5. Here the CDR3 reads CASSLSSGYQETQYF. CDR3 nucleotide sequence: TGTGCCAGCAGTCTCTCTAGCGGGTACCAAGAGACCCAGTACTTC.